Below are 26 T cell receptor beta chains sequenced from a single sample in a study of T cell changes during pregnancy in multiple sclerosis. Sequencing used immunoSEQ multiplex PCR; TCRdb keeps in-frame clones, though not all of them. The sample holds around 46,000 clones; 85% to 90% are singletons and the top ten take approximately 8.3%. The starting material was CD8+ T cells from peripheral blood mononuclear cells, obtained in the second trimester of pregnancy. Receptors were obtained from a female donor with multiple sclerosis, enrolled in a pregnancy study.

This clone appeared once. The chain has TRBV19 and TRBJ2-7; no reliable D call. Trimming took off 10 bases at V and 2 bases at J, with 24 bases between the two ends. The CDR3 has 16 residues. Germline CDR1 LNHDA, CDR2 SQIVND (reference sequence). CDR3 sequence reads: CATSDRANSPTYEQYF. The CDR3 DNA reads as TGTGCCACCTCGGATAGAGCGAACTCGCCTACCTACGAGCAGTACTTC.

The chain recombines TRBV4-1 with TRBJ2-5, with 11 bases aligning to TRBD2. Germline V gene lookup returns CDR1 MGHRA and CDR2 YSYEKL. The trim removed 0 bases at V and 3 bases at J, leaving 3 bases unmatched. The CDR3 has 16 residues. CDR3: CASSQDPTSGEETQYF. The CDR3 DNA follows: TGCGCCAGCAGCCAAGACCCGACTAGCGGGGAAGAGACCCAGTACTTC.

This chain links TRBV27 with TRBJ2-1, with 7 bases that match TRBD1. Germline CDR1 and CDR2: MNHEY and SMNVEV (reference sequence). V lost 5 bases to trimming and J lost 3 bases; unmatched junction nucleotides: 4. The CDR3 has 14 amino acids. In DNA, the CDR3 is TGTGCCAGCAGTATTTACAGGGGCTACAATGAGCAGTTCTTC. Encoded protein: CASSIYRGYNEQFF.

Concerning this clone: A read error may produce the germline difference seen at one junction end. V and J are TRBV6-5 and TRBJ1-2; D is perhaps TRBD1 (5 bases). Germline CDR1 is MNHEY and CDR2 is SVGAGI. CDR3 length: 13 residues. The CDR3 DNA reads as TGTGCCAGCAGTTACTGGCCAGGGCTGATGGGGGGGTTC. Translation: CASSYWPGLMGGF.

This chain links TRBV20-1 with TRBJ2-2; D is uncertain. The V end lost 4 bases, the J end lost 10 bases, and 7 bases lay between the germline ends. This CDR3 spans 10 amino acids. Germline V gives CDR1 DFQATT, CDR2 SNEGSKA (reference sequence). The CDR3 sequence is CSAIGMELFF. CDR3 DNA sequence: TGCAGTGCTATTGGCATGGAGCTGTTTTTT.

The CDR3 region has the DNA TGTGCCAGCGGGCACTACGAGCAGTACTTC. It translates to CASGHYEQYF. The chain couples TRBV2 to TRBJ2-7; no clear D gene. CDR1 is SNHLY, CDR2 FYNNEI, per germline. V was cut by 8 bases and J by 3 bases, with 5 bases left in between. The CDR3 extends over 10 amino acids.

The rearrangement uses TRBV5-5 and TRBJ2-5; TRBD2 aligns across 10 bases. This CDR3 is 15 amino acids long. Germline V CDR1 and CDR2: SGHKS, YYEKEE (reference sequence). J lost 5 bases, V lost 3 bases, and 7 bases had no gene match. The CDR3 DNA is TGTGCCAGCAGCTCTCCGGAACTAGCGGGGGAGACCCAGTACTTC. Encoded protein: CASSSPELAGETQYF.

This CDR3 is CASRETAYTYSNQPQHF. The DNA for the CDR3 is TGTGCCAGCAGGGAGACAGCCTATACGTATAGCAATCAGCCCCAGCATTTT. The chain recombines TRBV2 with TRBJ1-5; the D gene is possibly TRBD1 (5 bases). The CDR3 loop spans 17 amino acids. V dropped 6 bases and J dropped 0 bases, with 18 bases sitting between them. CDR1 SNHLY and CDR2 FYNNEI come from the germline V gene.

This chain joins TRBV28 and TRBJ1-5; no firm D call. CDR1 is MDHEN and CDR2 is SYDVKM in the germline V gene. The CDR3 contains 16 residues. Trimming left V 1 base short and J 2 bases short, with 12 bases between. DNA for the CDR3: TGTGCCAGCAGTTTATCGGGGTTGTGGGGCAATCAGCCCCAGCATTTT. This sequence encodes CASSLSGLWGNQPQHF.

This chain's CDR3 is CASSSHSTEAFF. DNA for the CDR3: TGTGCCAGCAGCTCCCACTCCACTGAAGCTTTCTTT. The chain is built from TRBV7-8 and TRBJ1-1; D call uncertain. Trimming shortened V by 4 bases and J by 4 bases, and 7 bases separated the two germline ends. The germline gives CDR1 SGHVS, CDR2 FQNEAQ. The CDR3 runs 12 residues.

J is TRBJ1-5 and V is TRBV7-2; maybe TRBD1 (5 bases). Trimming removed 1 base at V and 4 bases at J, with 17 bases between. Germline V lookup: CDR1 SGHTA, CDR2 FQGNSA. This CDR3 is 17 amino acids long. The CDR3, as DNA: TGTGCCAGCAGCTTAGGGCAGGGTGGGGCTGGAAATCAGCCCCAGCATTTT. Protein product: CASSLGQGGAGNQPQHF. The whole variable domain, filled in from reference TRBV7-2 and TRBJ1-5, reads GAGVSQSPSNKVTEKGKDVELRCDPISGHTALYWYRQSLGQGLEFLIYFQGNSAPDKSGLPSDRFSAERTGGSVSTLTIQRTQQEDSAVYLCASSLGQGGAGNQPQHFGDGTRLSIL.

V is TRBV7-6 and J is TRBJ1-1, with 7 bases fitting TRBD1. The CDR3 is 13 residues long. V dropped 5 bases and J dropped 4; count of bases not matched to a gene: 4. In germline, CDR1 is SGHVS, CDR2 FNYEAQ. The CDR3 nucleotides are TGTGCCAGCAGCCCCGGACAGGTCACTGAAGCTTTCTTT. It specifies CASSPGQVTEAFF.

The chain links TRBV27 to TRBJ1-4, with D uncertain. The V gene's germline CDR1 is MNHEY and CDR2 SMNVEV (reference sequence). The CDR3 has 14 residues. Trimming left V 5 bases short and J 3 bases short, with 10 bases between. The CDR3 here is CASSPLGSNEKLFF. In DNA, the CDR3 is TGTGCCAGCAGTCCCCTCGGGTCTAATGAAAAACTGTTTTTT.

CDR3 in amino acids: CASSPSPSREIYEQYF. CDR3 bases: TGTGCCAGCAGCCCATCCCCTAGCCGGGAGATATACGAGCAGTACTTC. The V gene is TRBV5-6, the J gene TRBJ2-7; D perhaps matches TRBD2 (6 bases). This CDR3 is 16 amino acids long. V lost 4 bases and J lost 4, with 21 bases in between. Looked up from germline, CDR1 is SGHDT and CDR2 is YYEEEE.

V gene TRBV2 combines with J gene TRBJ2-1, with 9 bases identical to TRBD2. This CDR3 region has 16 residues. Per the germline V gene, CDR1 is SNHLY and CDR2 is FYNNEI. V trimming: 6 bases; J trimming: 2 bases; junction bases outside the gene matches: 8. The CDR3 spells CASRSSGGMAYNEQFF. CDR3 DNA: TGTGCCAGCAGGTCCAGCGGGGGGATGGCCTACAATGAGCAGTTCTTC.

This sequence joins TRBV18 and TRBJ1-2, with TRBD1 matching over 8 bases. CDR1 and CDR2 from the germline V gene are KGHSH and LQKENI. Unmatched junction bases numbered 5, after V lost 3 bases and J lost 8 bases. The CDR3 has 13 amino acids. CDR3 amino acids: CASSPLRGLGYTF. CDR3 coding DNA: TGTGCCAGCTCACCTCTCAGGGGGCTAGGCTACACCTTC.

The chain has TRBV29-1 and TRBJ2-7; D unclear. The CDR3 has 13 amino acids. V gave up 6 bases and J gave up 0 bases, with 12 bases separating them. Germline CDR1 and CDR2: SQVTM and ANQGSEA. The CDR3 nucleotides are TGCAGCGTGACCTCGACAAGCTCCTACGAGCAGTACTTC. As protein: CSVTSTSSYEQYF.

The chain uses TRBV19 and TRBJ2-2; D gene ambiguous. Trimming left V 0 bases short and J 5 bases short, with 7 bases between. Germline CDR1 reads LNHDA; CDR2 reads SQIVND (reference sequence). The CDR3 is 14 residues long. DNA for the CDR3: TGTGCCAGTAGTATAGATCCGGTGACCGGGGAGCTGTTTTTT. Protein sequence: CASSIDPVTGELFF.

V is TRBV9 and J is TRBJ1-1, with D unclear. There are 13 residues in the CDR3. The germline V gene has CDR1 SGDLS and CDR2 YYNGEE. Between the trimmed V and J ends, which lost 0 bases and 3 bases, there was a span of 6 bases. The CDR3 DNA reads as TGTGCCAGCAGCGTAGACCCAGACACTGAAGCTTTCTTT. Its protein is CASSVDPDTEAFF.

DNA for the CDR3: TGTGCCAGCATAGGGGGGGGGAACACTGAAGCTTTCTTT. Amino acid sequence: CASIGGGNTEAFF. The chain has TRBV13 and TRBJ1-1; perhaps TRBD1 as D (6 bases). The CDR3 extends over 13 amino acids. Trimming removed 7 bases from V and 1 base from J, with 10 bases in between. The germline CDR1 and CDR2 sequences are PRHDT and FYEKMQ (reference sequence).

The chain couples TRBV2 to TRBJ1-4; unclear D gene. Trimming took off 2 bases at V and 12 bases at J, with 10 bases between the two ends. Germline lookup yields CDR1 SNHLY and CDR2 FYNNEI. The CDR3 length is 12 residues. The CDR3, as DNA: TGTGCCAGCAGTGAAACAGCATTTGAACTGTTTTTT. This encodes CASSETAFELFF.

This clone showed up just a few times. The rearrangement links TRBV7-9 to TRBJ1-2; perhaps TRBD1 as D (5 bases). This CDR3 region has 15 residues. Trimming shortened V by 1 base and J by 5 bases, and 14 bases separated the two germline ends. The germline V gene has CDR1 SEHNR and CDR2 FQNEAQ (reference sequence). The CDR3 DNA sequence: TGTGCCAGCAGCTTAGGGGGCTCATTAGCTTATGGCTACACCTTC. This sequence encodes CASSLGGSLAYGYTF. The whole variable domain, remainder taken from reference TRBV7-9 and TRBJ1-2, is DTGVSQNPRHKITKRGQNVTFRCDPISEHNRLYWYRQTLGQGPEFLTYFQNEAQLEKSRLLSDRFSAERPKGSFSTLEIQRTEQGDSAMYLCASSLGGSLAYGYTFGSGTRLTVV.

The chain joins TRBV6-6 to TRBJ1-1; 7 bases are a match to TRBD1. CDR1 and CDR2 (germline): MNHNY, SVGAGI (reference sequence). CDR3 size: 14 residues. Trimming removed 4 bases from V and 0 bases from J; junction bases left unmatched: 2. The CDR3 sequence is CASSWTGMNTEAFF. The CDR3, as DNA: TGTGCCAGCAGTTGGACAGGTATGAACACTGAAGCTTTCTTT.

The rearrangement links TRBV10-1 to TRBJ2-4, with a possible D match to TRBD1 (5 bases). V was trimmed by 0 bases and J by 2 bases, leaving 11 bases between them. This CDR3 has 16 residues. Germline-derived CDR1 and CDR2 are WNHNN and SYGVQD (reference sequence). The CDR3 bases are TGCGCCAGCAGTGAGTCCAATTTGGGGCCCAAAAACATTCAGTACTTC. This encodes CASSESNLGPKNIQYF.

This chain links TRBV2 with TRBJ1-2; D perhaps matches TRBD1 (5 bases). The CDR3 sequence is 14 residues long. Per germline, CDR1 SNHLY and CDR2 FYNNEI. The V end was cut by 4 bases, the J end by 8 bases, with 17 bases between. CDR3 coding DNA: TGTGCCAGCAGTGGGTCGGGGGTAGCCGGGGGCTACACCTTC. Protein: CASSGSGVAGGYTF.

The gene calls are TRBV5-4 and TRBJ2-3, with TRBD2 identical over 9 bases. Germline trimming cut 6 bases from V and 6 bases from J; bases unmatched to any gene: 11. Germline V gene sequence: CDR1 SGHNT, CDR2 YYREEE (reference sequence). This CDR3 has 15 residues. CDR3 amino acids: CASTGGGDVADTQYF. DNA of the CDR3: TGTGCCAGCACCGGCGGGGGGGACGTGGCGGATACGCAGTATTTT.